These 5 T cell receptor beta chains originate from one sample sequenced in a study of human T cells and chemical hapten exposure (dated by TCRdb to the early 2020s). The receptor library was made with RACE. Sequencing instrument: NextSeq 500. TCRdb's own reprocessing of the public reads used fastp at Q25 and MiXCR and kept productive beta chains. Records with the same CDR3 protein are collapsed into one entry carrying the most frequent genes and DNA. This sample comprises roughly 56,000 distinct CDR3 sequences, approximately 9.6% of them detected only once. 8.5% to 10% of the sample lies in the top ten. The time point label corresponds to: pre-sensitization, week 0. In the paper's terms, the treatment or condition label means: therapeutic diphenylcyclopropenone sensitization with weekly scalp DPC. Total RNA was extracted from unfractionated whole blood collected in Tempus Blood RNA tubes. The specimen comprised whole blood, sampled in connection with sensitization to the hapten diphenylcyclopropenone (DPC). The receptors were sampled from a woman between 25 and 40 years old with alopecia areata. Some clones in this sample may be carry-over from other donors' samples.

A remark on this clonotype: Because it lacks the conserved phenylalanine or tryptophan at the end, this CDR3 is likely a read error. The V call is TRBV10-3, the J call TRBJ2-2, with D possibly being TRBD1 (5 bases). This CDR3 region has 13 residues. Trimming left V 3 bases short and J 3 bases short, with 5 bases between. Looked up from germline, CDR1 is ENHRY and CDR2 is SYGVKD. The CDR3 DNA sequence: TGTGCCATCAGTGACAGGGACACCGGGGAGCTGTTTCTT. Its protein is CAISDRDTGELFL.

This clonotype was seen more than once but under ten times. The CDR3, as DNA: TGTGCCAGCAGCACCGCGGCAGGGGAGACCCAGTACTTC. It specifies CASSTAAGETQYF. V is TRBV3-1 and J is TRBJ2-5, with a possible D match to TRBD1 (5 bases). The germline CDR1 and CDR2 sequences are LGHDT and YNNKEL (reference sequence). The CDR3 spans 13 residues. Trimming pared 5 bases from V and 5 bases from J, leaving 12 bases between.

The chain links TRBV20-1 to TRBJ2-2, with D perhaps matching TRBD2 (6 bases). The CDR3 runs to 14 residues. V lost 1 base and J 4 bases, leaving 10 bases between the germline ends. Germline V gene data show CDR1 as DFQATT and CDR2 as SNEGSKA (reference sequence). CDR3 sequence: CSARGGESTGELFF. CDR3 nucleotides: TGCAGTGCTAGAGGCGGGGAGAGCACCGGGGAGCTGTTTTTT.

In its sample, this clonotype was seen a few times. The V call is TRBV12-3 or TRBV12-4, the J call TRBJ2-7, with 7 nucleotides matching TRBD1. The CDR3 is 15 amino acids. With 6 bases clipped from V and 3 bases from J, the junction kept 11 bases outside the gene matches. The CDR3 region is CASSPHRGTSYEQYF. CDR3 nucleotides: TGTGCCAGCAGCCCCCACAGGGGTACTAGCTACGAGCAGTACTTC.

This clonotype showed up just a few times. The chain has TRBV29-1 and TRBJ1-3; TRBD1 is a possible D gene (5 bases). Between the trimmed V and J ends, which lost 6 bases and 0 bases, there was a span of 12 bases. Germline CDR1 SQVTM, CDR2 ANQGSEA. This CDR3 is built from 14 residues. The CDR3 coding sequence is TGCAGCGTGGGGGACGGGTACTCTGGAAACACCATATATTTT. It specifies CSVGDGYSGNTIYF.